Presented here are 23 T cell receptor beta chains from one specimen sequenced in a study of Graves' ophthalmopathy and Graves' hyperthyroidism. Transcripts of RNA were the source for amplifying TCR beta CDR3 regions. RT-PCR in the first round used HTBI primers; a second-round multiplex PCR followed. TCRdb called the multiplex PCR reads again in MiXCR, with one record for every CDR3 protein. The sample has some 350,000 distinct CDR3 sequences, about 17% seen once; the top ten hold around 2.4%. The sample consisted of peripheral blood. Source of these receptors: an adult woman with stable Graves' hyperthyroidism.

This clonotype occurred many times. The DNA for the CDR3 is TGCGCCAGCAGCCAAGGGGCGGCAGCAGGCGGGGAGCTGTTTTTT. This codes for CASSQGAAAGGELFF. The chain is built from TRBV4-1 and TRBJ2-2; D ambiguous. The CDR3 totals 15 residues. V dropped 1 base and J dropped 7 bases, with 13 bases sitting between them. Germline lookup yields CDR1 MGHRA and CDR2 YSYEKL.

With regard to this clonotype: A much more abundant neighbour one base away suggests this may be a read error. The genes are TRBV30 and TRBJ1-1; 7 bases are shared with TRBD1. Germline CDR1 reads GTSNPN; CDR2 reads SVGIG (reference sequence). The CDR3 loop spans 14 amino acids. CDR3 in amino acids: CAWSPGQRVTEACF. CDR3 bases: TGTGCCTGGAGTCCGGGACAGCGGGTAACTGAAGCTTGCTTT.

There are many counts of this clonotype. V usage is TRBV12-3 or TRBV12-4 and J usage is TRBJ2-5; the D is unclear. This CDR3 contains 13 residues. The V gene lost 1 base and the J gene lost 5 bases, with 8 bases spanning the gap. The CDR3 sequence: CASSLGSHETQYF. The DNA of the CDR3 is TGTGCCAGCAGTTTAGGCTCCCATGAGACCCAGTACTTC.

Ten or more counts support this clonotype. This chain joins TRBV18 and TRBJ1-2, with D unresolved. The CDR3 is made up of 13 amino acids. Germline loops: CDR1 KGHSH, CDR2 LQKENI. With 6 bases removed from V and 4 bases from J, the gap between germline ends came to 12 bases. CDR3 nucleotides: TGTGCCAGCTCCCAGACGGGAGGCTATGGCTACACCTTC. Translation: CASSQTGGYGYTF.

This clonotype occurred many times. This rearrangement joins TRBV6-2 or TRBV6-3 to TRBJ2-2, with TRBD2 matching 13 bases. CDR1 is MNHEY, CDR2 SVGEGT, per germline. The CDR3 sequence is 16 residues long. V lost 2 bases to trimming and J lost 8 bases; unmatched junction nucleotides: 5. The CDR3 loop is CASSYGLAGASGELFF. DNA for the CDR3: TGTGCCAGCAGTTACGGACTAGCGGGAGCTTCTGGGGAGCTGTTTTTT.

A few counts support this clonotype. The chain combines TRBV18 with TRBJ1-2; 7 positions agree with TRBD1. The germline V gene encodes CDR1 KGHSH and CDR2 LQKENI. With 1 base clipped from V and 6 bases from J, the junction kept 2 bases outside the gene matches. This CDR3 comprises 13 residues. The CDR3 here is CASSPQGGHGYTF. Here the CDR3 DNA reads TGTGCCAGCTCACCACAAGGGGGCCATGGCTACACCTTC.

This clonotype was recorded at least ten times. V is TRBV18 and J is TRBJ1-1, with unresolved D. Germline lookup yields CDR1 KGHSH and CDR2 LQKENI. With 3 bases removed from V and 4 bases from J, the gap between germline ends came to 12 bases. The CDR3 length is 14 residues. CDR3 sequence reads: CASSPSGVFTEAFF. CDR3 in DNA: TGTGCCAGCTCACCGTCGGGTGTGTTCACTGAAGCTTTCTTT.

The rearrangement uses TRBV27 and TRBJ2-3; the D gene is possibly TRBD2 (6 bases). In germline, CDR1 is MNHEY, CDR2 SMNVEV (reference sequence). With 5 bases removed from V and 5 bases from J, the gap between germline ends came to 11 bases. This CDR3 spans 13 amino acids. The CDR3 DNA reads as TGTGCCAGCAGTAACAGGAGGGTAGATACGCAGTATTTT. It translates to CASSNRRVDTQYF.

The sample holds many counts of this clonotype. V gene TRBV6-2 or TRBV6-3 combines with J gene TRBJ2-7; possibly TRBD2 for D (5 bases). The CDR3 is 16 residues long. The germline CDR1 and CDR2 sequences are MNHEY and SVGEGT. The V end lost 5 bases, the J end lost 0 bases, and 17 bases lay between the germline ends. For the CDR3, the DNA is TGTGCCAGCAGTAGGAGGCTAGCCTTAAGCTCCTACGAGCAGTACTTC. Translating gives CASSRRLALSSYEQYF.

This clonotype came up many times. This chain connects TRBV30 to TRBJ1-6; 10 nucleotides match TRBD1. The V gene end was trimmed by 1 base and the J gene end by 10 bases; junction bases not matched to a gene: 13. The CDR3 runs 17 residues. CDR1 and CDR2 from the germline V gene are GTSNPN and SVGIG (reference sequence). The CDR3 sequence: CAWSANPPGTGVSPLHF. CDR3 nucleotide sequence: TGTGCCTGGAGTGCCAATCCCCCAGGGACAGGGGTCTCACCCCTCCACTTT.

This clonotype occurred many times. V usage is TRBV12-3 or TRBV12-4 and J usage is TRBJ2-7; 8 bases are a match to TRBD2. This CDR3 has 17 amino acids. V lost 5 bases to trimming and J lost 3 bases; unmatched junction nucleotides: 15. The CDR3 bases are TGTGCCAGCAGTCCAGGGACACCTCGGAGCGGGAGCTACGAGCAGTACTTC. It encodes CASSPGTPRSGSYEQYF.

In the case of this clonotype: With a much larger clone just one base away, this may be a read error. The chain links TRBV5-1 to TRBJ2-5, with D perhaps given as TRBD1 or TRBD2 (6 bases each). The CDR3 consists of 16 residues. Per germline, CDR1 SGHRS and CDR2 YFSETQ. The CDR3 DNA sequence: TGCGCCAGCAGCTTGTCCCCCGCGGGACACGAAGAGAGCCAGTACTTC. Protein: CASSLSPAGHEESQYF.

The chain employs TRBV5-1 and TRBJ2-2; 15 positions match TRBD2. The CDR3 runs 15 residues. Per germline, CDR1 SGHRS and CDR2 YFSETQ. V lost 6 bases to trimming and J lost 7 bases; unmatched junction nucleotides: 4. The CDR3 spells CASNGLAGGNGELFF. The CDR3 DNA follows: TGCGCCAGCAACGGACTAGCGGGAGGGAACGGGGAGCTGTTTTTT.

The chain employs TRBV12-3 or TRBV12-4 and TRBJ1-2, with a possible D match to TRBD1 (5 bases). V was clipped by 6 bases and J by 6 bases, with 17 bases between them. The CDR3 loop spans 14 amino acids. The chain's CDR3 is CASRRDAGGNGYTF. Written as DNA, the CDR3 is TGTGCCAGCAGACGGGACGCCGGAGGCAATGGCTACACCTTC.

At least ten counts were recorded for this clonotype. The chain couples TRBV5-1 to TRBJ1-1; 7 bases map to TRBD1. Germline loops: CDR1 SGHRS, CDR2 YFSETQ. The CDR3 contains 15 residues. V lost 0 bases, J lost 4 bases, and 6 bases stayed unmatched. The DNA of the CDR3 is TGCGCCAGCAGCTTGGCCAACAGGGGAGGCACTGAAGCTTTCTTT. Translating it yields CASSLANRGGTEAFF.

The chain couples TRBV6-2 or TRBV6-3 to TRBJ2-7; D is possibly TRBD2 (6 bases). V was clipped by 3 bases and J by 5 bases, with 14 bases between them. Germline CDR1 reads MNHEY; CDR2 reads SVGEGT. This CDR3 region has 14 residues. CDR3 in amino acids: CASSYFSRRDEQYF. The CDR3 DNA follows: TGTGCCAGCAGTTATTTCTCTCGGAGGGACGAGCAGTACTTC.

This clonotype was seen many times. The CDR3 loop reads CASSYPISGRANYGYTF. Written as DNA, the CDR3 is TGTGCCAGCAGTTACCCTATATCGGGACGAGCTAACTATGGCTACACCTTC. The J gene is TRBJ1-2, the V gene TRBV6-2 or TRBV6-3; a possible D gene is TRBD1 (5 bases). This CDR3 comprises 17 residues. The V end was cut by 2 bases, the J end by 0 bases, with 16 bases between. Germline CDR1 is MNHEY and CDR2 is SVGEGT.

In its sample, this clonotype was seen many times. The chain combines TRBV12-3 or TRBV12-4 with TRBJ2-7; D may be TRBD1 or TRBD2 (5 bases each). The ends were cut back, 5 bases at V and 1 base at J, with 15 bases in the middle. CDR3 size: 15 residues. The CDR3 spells CASSRLGDFSYEQYF. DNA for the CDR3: TGTGCCAGCAGTAGGCTGGGGGATTTTTCCTACGAGCAGTACTTC.

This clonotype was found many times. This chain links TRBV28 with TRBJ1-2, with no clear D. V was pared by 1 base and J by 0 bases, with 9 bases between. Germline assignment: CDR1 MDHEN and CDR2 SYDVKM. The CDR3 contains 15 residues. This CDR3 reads CASSLSLDANYGYTF. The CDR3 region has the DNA TGTGCCAGCAGTTTATCCTTGGACGCTAACTATGGCTACACCTTC.

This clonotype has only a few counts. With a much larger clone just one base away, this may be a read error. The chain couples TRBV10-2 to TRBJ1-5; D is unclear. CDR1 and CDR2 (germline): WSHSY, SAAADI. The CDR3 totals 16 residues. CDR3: CASSESVWQNNQPHHF. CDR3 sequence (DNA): TGCGCCAGCAGTGAGTCTGTATGGCAGAACAATCAGCCCCATCATTTT.

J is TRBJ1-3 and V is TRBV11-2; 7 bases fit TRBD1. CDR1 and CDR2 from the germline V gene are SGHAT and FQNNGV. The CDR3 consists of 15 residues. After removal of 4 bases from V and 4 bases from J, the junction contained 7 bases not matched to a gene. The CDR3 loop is CASSWGPGQGNTIYF. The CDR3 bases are TGTGCCAGCAGCTGGGGGCCGGGACAGGGAAACACCATATATTTT.

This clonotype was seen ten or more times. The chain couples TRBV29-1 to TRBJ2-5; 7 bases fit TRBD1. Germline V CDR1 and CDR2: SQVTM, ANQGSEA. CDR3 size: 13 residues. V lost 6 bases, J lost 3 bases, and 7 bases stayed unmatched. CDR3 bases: TGCAGCGTGACAGGGTCCTGGGAAGAGACCCAGTACTTC. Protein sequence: CSVTGSWEETQYF.

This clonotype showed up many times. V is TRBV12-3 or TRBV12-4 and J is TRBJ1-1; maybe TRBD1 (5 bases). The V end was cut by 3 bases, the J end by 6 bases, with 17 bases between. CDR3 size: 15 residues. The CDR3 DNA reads TGTGCCAGCAGTTTTCAGAGGGGTGGGAAGGCTGAAGCTTTCTTT. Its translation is CASSFQRGGKAEAFF.